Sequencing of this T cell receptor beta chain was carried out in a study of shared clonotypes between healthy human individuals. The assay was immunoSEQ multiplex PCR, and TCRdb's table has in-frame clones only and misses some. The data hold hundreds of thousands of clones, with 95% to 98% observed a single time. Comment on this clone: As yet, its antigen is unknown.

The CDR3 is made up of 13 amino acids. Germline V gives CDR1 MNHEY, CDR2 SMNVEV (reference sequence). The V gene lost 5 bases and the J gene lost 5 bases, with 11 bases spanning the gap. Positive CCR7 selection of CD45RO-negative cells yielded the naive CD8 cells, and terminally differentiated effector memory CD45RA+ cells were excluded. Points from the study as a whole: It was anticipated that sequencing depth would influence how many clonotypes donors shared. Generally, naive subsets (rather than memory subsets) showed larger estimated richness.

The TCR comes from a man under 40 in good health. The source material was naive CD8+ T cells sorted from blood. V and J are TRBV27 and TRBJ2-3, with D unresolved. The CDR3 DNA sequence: TGTGCCAGCAGTCTGAACCCCGTAGATACGCAGTATTTT. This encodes CASSLNPVDTQYF.